Shown below are 23 T cell receptor beta chains from a single sample sequenced in a study of cytomegalovirus exposure and HLA in healthy donors. The PCR made use of 60 Vbeta and 13 Jbeta primers. Method: immunoSEQ multiplex PCR; TCRdb's copy keeps in-frame clones and lacks some. This sample contains approximately 70,000 clones. What was sequenced was PBMCs. These receptors all come from a woman in her 30s in good health and CMV-seronegative.

V and J are TRBV5-1 and TRBJ2-5; the D is unclear. V was pared by 0 bases and J by 4 bases, with 19 bases between. The germline CDR1 and CDR2 sequences are SGHRS and YFSETQ. This CDR3 has 17 residues. The CDR3: CASSLDIRLDLRETQYF. Here the CDR3 DNA reads TGCGCCAGCAGCTTGGACATCCGACTCGACCTAAGAGAGACCCAGTACTTC.

The CDR3 bases are TGTGCCTGGAGTGGGACTAGCGGGGAGAGTGATACGCAGTATTTT. This gives the protein CAWSGTSGESDTQYF. The chain recombines TRBV30 with TRBJ2-3; 12 bases align to TRBD2. Germline V CDR1 and CDR2: GTSNPN, SVGIG (reference sequence). This CDR3 contains 15 residues. Unmatched junction bases numbered 5, after V lost 1 base and J lost 6 bases.

The J gene is TRBJ1-2, the V gene TRBV4-1; TRBD1 matches 8 bases. Germline V lookup: CDR1 MGHRA, CDR2 YSYEKL. With 1 base clipped from V and 4 bases from J, the junction kept 5 bases outside the gene matches. The CDR3 contains 15 residues. CDR3 in amino acids: CASSQGTGWAYGYTF. The CDR3 DNA reads as TGCGCCAGCAGCCAAGGGACAGGGTGGGCCTATGGCTACACCTTC.

This sequence joins TRBV5-4 and TRBJ2-1; the match to TRBD1 covers 8 bases. Trimming cost V 6 bases and J 0 bases; bases outside gene matches: 14. CDR1 is SGHNT and CDR2 is YYREEE in the germline V gene (reference sequence). The length of the CDR3 is 18 residues. This CDR3 reads CASITTGTGYSSYNEQFF. The DNA of the CDR3 is TGTGCCAGCATAACTACCGGGACAGGTTATAGCTCCTACAATGAGCAGTTCTTC.

The chain is built from TRBV5-1 and TRBJ2-1, with D unclear. Trimming shortened V by 1 base and J by 10 bases, and 6 bases separated the two germline ends. The germline CDR1 and CDR2 sequences are SGHRS and YFSETQ. There are 11 residues in the CDR3. Here the CDR3 DNA reads TGCGCCAGCAGCTTGCTAGAAGAGCAGTTCTTC. Encoded protein: CASSLLEEQFF.

The V and J genes are TRBV5-1 and TRBJ1-2, with 9 bases identical to TRBD1. The CDR3 consists of 13 residues. Germline V gene lookup returns CDR1 SGHRS and CDR2 YFSETQ. J was trimmed by 3 bases and V by 4 bases; bases with no gene match: 1. The CDR3 spells CASSRTGDYGYTF. The CDR3 nucleotides read TGCGCCAGCAGCCGGACAGGGGACTATGGCTACACCTTC.

The chain carries TRBV4-2 and TRBJ1-1; unclear D gene. The germline V gene has CDR1 LGHNA and CDR2 YNFKEQ. The CDR3 is made up of 14 amino acids. V lost 4 bases and J 0 bases, leaving 9 bases between the germline ends. The CDR3 here is CASSLDTLNTEAFF. DNA of the CDR3: TGTGCCAGCAGCCTTGACACTTTGAACACTGAAGCTTTCTTT.

V is TRBV7-2 and J is TRBJ2-1; 8 bases align to TRBD2. The CDR3 length is 14 residues. With V trimmed by 5 bases and J by 7 bases, 7 bases remained unmatched. Germline V gene lookup returns CDR1 SGHTA and CDR2 FQGNSA. In DNA, the CDR3 is TGTGCCAGCAGCCGGGGGGGATCGGGGAATGAGCAGTTCTTC. This sequence encodes CASSRGGSGNEQFF. The whole variable domain, filled in from reference TRBV7-2 and TRBJ2-1, reads GAGVSQSPSNKVTEKGKDVELRCDPISGHTALYWYRQSLGQGLEFLIYFQGNSAPDKSGLPSDRFSAERTGGSVSTLTIQRTQQEDSAVYLCASSRGGSGNEQFFGPGTRLTVL.

The chain carries TRBV25-1 and TRBJ1-4; D not certain. Germline CDR1 MGHDK, CDR2 SYGVNS. The CDR3 loop spans 14 amino acids. Trimming shortened V by 2 bases and J by 7 bases, and 11 bases separated the two germline ends. The CDR3 is CASSEGGSIEKLFF. The CDR3 DNA reads TGTGCCAGCAGTGAAGGAGGATCTATTGAAAAACTGTTTTTT.

The rearrangement uses TRBV29-1 and TRBJ2-7; 9 nucleotides line up with TRBD1. This CDR3 region has 14 residues. The junction had 12 bases not matched to a gene; V was cut back by 6 bases and J by 6 bases. CDR1 SQVTM and CDR2 ANQGSEA come from the germline V gene. This CDR3 reads CSVEEQGATSEQYF. DNA of the CDR3: TGCAGCGTGGAGGAACAGGGGGCGACCTCCGAGCAGTACTTC.

This chain connects TRBV6-1 to TRBJ1-6, with 10 positions matching TRBD1. The CDR3 is 15 residues long. The germline gives CDR1 MNHNS, CDR2 SASEGT. V shed 1 base, J shed 8 bases, and the junction held 2 bases outside the gene matches. The CDR3 DNA reads TGTGCCAGCAGTGAAGGGGGACAGGGGTATTCACCCCTCCACTTT. It translates to CASSEGGQGYSPLHF.

The J gene is TRBJ1-5, the V gene TRBV19; 7 bases fit TRBD1. Per the germline V gene, CDR1 is LNHDA and CDR2 is SQIVND (reference sequence). The CDR3 consists of 14 residues. Trimming at V came to 5 bases and at J to 4 bases, leaving 5 bases not matched to a gene. CDR3 protein: CASSPDRENQPQHF. The CDR3, as DNA: TGTGCCAGTAGTCCAGACAGGGAGAATCAGCCCCAGCATTTT. The full variable domain, rest sourced from reference TRBV19 and TRBJ1-5, is DGGITQSPKYLFRKEGQNVTLSCEQNLNHDAMYWYRQDPGQGLRLIYYSQIVNDFQKGDIAEGYSVSREKKESFPLTVTSAQKNPTAFYLCASSPDRENQPQHFGDGTRLSIL.

The chain joins TRBV28 to TRBJ1-5; D is uncertain. This CDR3 contains 16 residues. V was cut by 8 bases and J by 5 bases, with 22 bases left in between. Germline V lookup: CDR1 MDHEN, CDR2 SYDVKM. CDR3 DNA sequence: TGTGCCAGCGTGTTAAGTAAAAAGGCCGGGGATCAGCCCCAGCATTTT. This translates into CASVLSKKAGDQPQHF. Variable domain in full (rest from reference TRBV28 and TRBJ1-5): DVKVTQSSRYLVKRTGEKVFLECVQDMDHENMFWYRQDPGLGLRLIYFSYDVKMKEKGDIPEGYSVSREKKERFSLILESASTNQTSMYLCASVLSKKAGDQPQHFGDGTRLSIL.

The chain combines TRBV5-5 with TRBJ1-4; D call uncertain. Germline V gene data show CDR1 as SGHKS and CDR2 as YYEKEE (reference sequence). V was cut by 6 bases and J by 14 bases, with 17 bases left in between. This CDR3 has 12 amino acids. The CDR3 nucleotides are TGTGCCAGCAACCGACTGGGGAGTGAGCTGTTTTTT. Translated, it gives CASNRLGSELFF.

The chain uses TRBV6-6 and TRBJ1-2, with 7 bases aligning to TRBD1. This CDR3 comprises 15 residues. Losses at the gene ends were 6 bases for V and 8 bases for J; bases not matched to a gene: 15. The germline V gene encodes CDR1 MNHNY and CDR2 SVGAGI (reference sequence). DNA of the CDR3: TGTGCCAGCAGCACGAGGACAGGAACCCCGGAGGGCTACACCTTC. Its translation: CASSTRTGTPEGYTF.

The chain has TRBV4-1 and TRBJ2-7, with TRBD2 identical over 10 bases. Looked up from germline, CDR1 is MGHRA and CDR2 is YSYEKL. This CDR3 is built from 15 residues. Trimming cost V 2 bases and J 5 bases; bases outside gene matches: 6. The CDR3 region is CASSQRFLAGDEQYF. The CDR3 DNA follows: TGCGCCAGCAGCCAACGTTTCCTAGCGGGGGACGAGCAGTACTTC.

The V call is TRBV4-2, the J call TRBJ2-7; 8 positions agree with TRBD1. The germline CDR1 and CDR2 sequences are LGHNA and YNFKEQ. CDR3 length: 15 amino acids. Losses at the gene ends were 1 base for V and 0 bases for J; bases not matched to a gene: 2. CDR3 sequence (DNA): TGTGCCAGCAGCCAAGCGGGGACAGGCTCCTACGAGCAGTACTTC. This gives the protein CASSQAGTGSYEQYF.

With regard to this clone: One end of the junction does not line up with germline, which may come from a read error. The rearrangement joins TRBV9 to TRBJ1-1; D is possibly TRBD1 (6 bases). Germline loops: CDR1 SGDLS, CDR2 YYNGEE. The CDR3 runs to 11 residues. CDR3 amino acids: CASSPPPGHLF. CDR3 sequence (DNA): TGTGCCAGCAGCCCCCCCCCGGGACACCTCTTT.

The chain is built from TRBV6-1 and TRBJ2-7, with D tentatively TRBD2 (5 bases). The CDR3 has 14 amino acids. The germline V gene has CDR1 MNHNS and CDR2 SASEGT. The V and J ends lost 6 bases and 3 bases respectively, with 15 bases between them. This chain's CDR3 is CASSLDGGYYEQYF. The DNA for the CDR3 is TGTGCCAGCAGCCTAGACGGAGGATACTACGAGCAGTACTTC.

The rearrangement links TRBV7-3 to TRBJ2-3; TRBD1 might be the D (5 bases). From germline, CDR1 is SGHTA and CDR2 FQGTGA. The V end was cut by 5 bases, the J end by 5 bases, with 11 bases between. The length of the CDR3 is 13 residues. CDR3 region: CASSNKGLDTQYF. CDR3 sequence (DNA): TGTGCCAGCAGCAACAAGGGGCTAGATACGCAGTATTTT.

V and J are TRBV5-1 and TRBJ2-3; D is unclear. The CDR3 runs 10 residues. Germline assignment: CDR1 SGHRS and CDR2 YFSETQ. V lost 7 bases and J lost 5, with 5 bases in between. CDR3 protein: CASGEDTQYF. The DNA of the CDR3 is TGCGCCAGCGGAGAAGATACGCAGTATTTT.

This sequence joins TRBV28 and TRBJ1-2; TRBD1 might be the D (6 bases). V lost 4 bases to trimming and J lost 8 bases, with 20 bases between them. Germline lookup yields CDR1 MDHEN and CDR2 SYDVKM. CDR3 size: 15 residues. In DNA, the CDR3 is TGTGCCAGCAGTTCAATACAGGGAGGGGCGTTCGGCTACACCTTC. Protein: CASSSIQGGAFGYTF.

The chain is built from TRBV19 and TRBJ2-3; a possible D gene is TRBD2 (7 bases). The germline gives CDR1 LNHDA, CDR2 SQIVND (reference sequence). The V end was cut by 5 bases, the J end by 5 bases, with 14 bases between. The CDR3 is 14 residues long. The CDR3 bases are TGTGCCAGTAGTTCAGCGGGACAATTAGATACGCAGTATTTT. This translates into CASSSAGQLDTQYF.